The T cell receptor (beta chain) under discussion was sequenced for a study of PD-L1 blockade in urothelial cancer. Across the whole study: Atezolizumab (1,200 mg intravenously every 3 weeks) began at some point between 2014 and 2015 for patients. Blood analysis occurred 3 weeks (second dose) and 6 weeks after treatment start.

The CDR3 covers 17 residues. The V gene end was trimmed by 5 bases and the J gene end by 3 bases; junction bases not matched to a gene: 14. Germline-derived CDR1 and CDR2 are SGHRS and YFSETQ. Assay: immunoSEQ multiplex PCR; the TCRdb copy retains only in-frame clones and omits some. The sample contains 70,000 to 75,000 clones, roughly 90% of which appear only once. The time point is: pretreatment peripheral blood. This receptor was taken from a man aged 65 to 79 with urothelial cancer. Sequenced here: PBMCs, sampled around atezolizumab (anti-PD-L1) treatment. The chain recombines TRBV5-1 with TRBJ2-7, with 10 positions matching TRBD1. In nucleotides, the CDR3 is TGCGCCAGCAGTAATCTCATTCCGGGACAGGGGATCTACGAGCAGTACTTC. Protein: CASSNLIPGQGIYEQYF.